Detailed here is one T cell receptor beta chain. Its matching antigen is unknown. This entry comes from a study of T cell responses to AZD1222 COVID-19 vaccine. Study results and caveats: The study identified only five or six AZD1222 recipients as seropositive at baseline. There were mostly white British donors and more females than males, and clonal diversity was possibly underestimated.

Profiled with immunoSEQ multiplex PCR; TCRdb holds only in-frame clones, not every one. The profile covers fewer than 120,000 clones, with over 85% appearing a single time and around 16% taken by the ten largest. Investigators merged groups given second doses at roughly 4 or roughly 12 weeks. Germline-derived CDR1 and CDR2 are SGHNT and YYREEE (reference sequence). This CDR3 is built from 16 residues. Trimming cost V 4 bases and J 5 bases; bases outside gene matches: 8. Sequencing was performed on peripheral blood, taken 28 days after the second AZD1222 dose. The genes are TRBV5-4 and TRBJ2-5, with 13 bases that match TRBD2. The receptor comes from an adult who received the AZD1222 COVID-19 vaccine. CDR3 region: CASSPTSGRAYETQYF. The CDR3 nucleotides read TGTGCCAGCAGCCCCACTAGCGGGAGGGCCTATGAGACCCAGTACTTC.